This entry lists 24 T cell receptor beta chains sequenced from one sample in a study of early T cells in non-severe SARS-CoV-2 infection. TCRdb ran MiXCR on the 5' RACE reads and lists one entry per CDR3 protein. This sample yields tens of thousands of distinct CDR3 sequences, of which 15% are seen a single time; about 5.5% belongs to the top ten. What was sequenced was whole blood. Source of these receptors: an adult who was a healthcare worker with PCR-confirmed SARS-CoV-2 infection or an uninfected control (not recorded which).

V and J are TRBV20-1 and TRBJ1-1; D gene unclear. The CDR3 has 14 amino acids. Trimming removed 3 bases at V and 1 base at J, with 12 bases between. CDR1 is DFQATT and CDR2 is SNEGSKA in the germline V gene (reference sequence). Here the CDR3 DNA reads TGCAGTGCTAGTTACCCCCCGGGGAACACTGAAGCTTTCTTT. Protein: CSASYPPGNTEAFF.

The chain carries TRBV20-1 and TRBJ2-7, with TRBD2 identical over 7 bases. V lost 3 bases to trimming and J lost 4 bases; unmatched junction nucleotides: 3. CDR1 is DFQATT, CDR2 SNEGSKA, per germline (reference sequence). The CDR3 consists of 12 residues. The CDR3 region has the DNA TGCAGTGCTAGGCCTAGCGGATACGAGCAGTACTTC. Its translation is CSARPSGYEQYF.

This clonotype was observed a few times. The chain carries TRBV7-6 and TRBJ1-2; D unclear. V lost 8 bases, J lost 0 bases, and 10 bases lay in between. From germline, CDR1 is SGHVS and CDR2 FNYEAQ. This CDR3 region has 13 residues. The CDR3 sequence is CASSPEPNYGYTF. The CDR3 nucleotides read TGTGCCAGCTCCCCGGAACCTAACTATGGCTACACCTTC.

This clonotype showed up just a few times. The chain is built from TRBV28 and TRBJ2-1; 9 bases agree with TRBD1. V shed 3 bases, J shed 15 bases, and the junction held 3 bases outside the gene matches. In germline, CDR1 is MDHEN, CDR2 SYDVKM. The CDR3 consists of 11 residues. CDR3 in amino acids: CASSFGTGLFF. CDR3 coding DNA: TGTGCCAGCAGTTTCGGGACAGGGTTGTTCTTC.

This clonotype was detected a few times. The gene calls are TRBV12-3 or TRBV12-4 and TRBJ2-1; no clear D gene. This CDR3 is 13 amino acids long. Trimming pared 1 base from V and 8 bases from J, leaving 9 bases between. The DNA of the CDR3 is TGTGCCAGCAGTTTAGGGATGGGCCATGAGCAGTTCTTC. This encodes CASSLGMGHEQFF.

This clonotype was counted at least ten times. The V call is TRBV5-1, the J call TRBJ2-7; TRBD1 matches 7 bases. CDR3 length: 14 residues. Germline V gene lookup returns CDR1 SGHRS and CDR2 YFSETQ. V gave up 5 bases and J gave up 4 bases; unmatched junction bases: 9. CDR3 loop: CASSGTADVYEQYF. In DNA form, the CDR3 reads TGCGCCAGCAGTGGGACAGCGGACGTTTACGAGCAGTACTTC.

A few counts support this clonotype. This chain connects TRBV2 to TRBJ2-7; D is undetermined. Looked up from germline, CDR1 is SNHLY and CDR2 is FYNNEI. Trimming left V 8 bases short and J 3 bases short, with 14 bases between. The CDR3 has 13 residues. The CDR3 nucleotides are TGTGCCAGCGCCCCCGGGCCGAACTACGAGCAGTACTTC. It encodes CASAPGPNYEQYF.

The chain uses TRBV5-6 and TRBJ2-2; the D is unclear. The CDR3 is 12 residues long. Trimming took off 0 bases at V and 7 bases at J, with 4 bases between the two ends. Per germline, CDR1 SGHDT and CDR2 YYEEEE. The chain's CDR3 is CASSLEIGELFF. The CDR3 nucleotides are TGTGCCAGCAGCTTGGAAATCGGGGAGCTGTTTTTT.

V and J are TRBV29-1 and TRBJ2-2; possibly TRBD2 for D (5 bases). This CDR3 contains 12 residues. CDR1 and CDR2 (germline): SQVTM, ANQGSEA. Trimming pared 7 bases from V and 0 bases from J, leaving 6 bases between. The CDR3 is CSASTNTGELFF. The CDR3 region has the DNA TGCAGCGCTAGCACGAACACCGGGGAGCTGTTTTTT.

Details on this clonotype: A junction end diverges from the germline sequence, so it may reflect a read error. The chain couples TRBV6-2 or TRBV6-3 to TRBJ1-1; 9 nucleotides agree with TRBD1. In germline, CDR1 is MNHEY, CDR2 SVGEGT. The CDR3 is 17 amino acids. The DNA for the CDR3 is TGTGCCAGCAGGGGTGGGACAGGGAAGGTGAAGAACACTGAAGCTTACTTT. It is translated as CASRGGTGKVKNTEAYF.

This clonotype showed up just a few times. J is TRBJ1-1 and V is TRBV28, with unresolved D. Germline-derived CDR1 and CDR2 are MDHEN and SYDVKM. The CDR3 is 13 residues long. V was shortened by 3 bases and J by 1 base, with 6 bases between the two germline ends. The CDR3 DNA reads TGTGCCAGCAGTTTGGGTAGGAACACTGAAGCTTTCTTT. This encodes CASSLGRNTEAFF.

The table lists this clonotype with a few counts. The rearrangement joins TRBV2 to TRBJ1-2; D ambiguous. There are 13 residues in the CDR3. Trimming cost V 0 bases and J 8 bases, with 10 bases left between them. Germline-derived CDR1 and CDR2 are SNHLY and FYNNEI. CDR3 coding DNA: TGTGCCAGCAGTGAAGCGCTTACAACGGGCTACACCTTC. Its translation: CASSEALTTGYTF.

V gene TRBV15 combines with J gene TRBJ2-1, with 9 bases fitting TRBD2. The CDR3 has 15 residues. V gave up 5 bases and J gave up 6 bases; unmatched junction bases: 8. Germline lookup yields CDR1 LNHNV and CDR2 YYDKDF (reference sequence). In DNA form, the CDR3 reads TGTGCCACCAGCCAGCTAGCGGGATCGGGCAATGAGCAGTTCTTC. Translation gives CATSQLAGSGNEQFF.

This clonotype was seen a few times. The chain recombines TRBV5-6 with TRBJ2-1; the D gene is possibly TRBD2 (5 bases). The CDR3 length is 15 residues. The germline V and J ends were trimmed by 4 bases and 2 bases, with 13 bases remaining between them. The V gene's germline CDR1 is SGHDT and CDR2 YYEEEE. The CDR3 loop is CASSQLSGTYNEQFF. CDR3 DNA: TGTGCCAGCAGCCAGCTGAGCGGCACCTACAATGAGCAGTTCTTC.

In this sample, this clonotype turned up many times. V usage is TRBV2 and J usage is TRBJ1-2; 12 bases align to TRBD1. Germline V lookup: CDR1 SNHLY, CDR2 FYNNEI. V trimming: 6 bases; J trimming: 4 bases; junction bases outside the gene matches: 6. The CDR3 loop spans 15 amino acids. The CDR3 sequence: CASSVGQGALYGYTF. The CDR3, as DNA: TGTGCCAGCAGCGTGGGACAGGGGGCCCTCTATGGCTACACCTTC. Full variable domain (remainder filled in from reference TRBV2 and TRBJ1-2): EPEVTQTPSHQVTQMGQEVILRCVPISNHLYFYWYRQILGQKVEFLVSFYNNEISEKSEIFDDQFSVERPDGSNFTLKIRSTKLEDSAMYFCASSVGQGALYGYTFGSGTRLTVV.

The chain couples TRBV12-3 or TRBV12-4 to TRBJ2-3, with D tentatively TRBD2 (5 bases). This CDR3 region has 13 residues. The germline V and J ends were trimmed by 5 bases and 3 bases, with 9 bases remaining between them. The CDR3 DNA reads as TGTGCCAGCAGTGGAGGAGCGACAGATACGCAGTATTTT. Its translation is CASSGGATDTQYF.

This chain connects TRBV28 to TRBJ2-3; D unclear. CDR1 and CDR2 (germline): MDHEN, SYDVKM. Trimming took 5 bases from V and 7 from J, leaving 16 bases between them. This CDR3 region has 14 residues. In DNA, the CDR3 is TGTGCCAGCAGTCTCCATGCGGTGGCGAATACGCAGTATTTT. Translating it yields CASSLHAVANTQYF. The whole variable domain, remainder taken from reference TRBV28 and TRBJ2-3, is DVKVTQSSRYLVKRTGEKVFLECVQDMDHENMFWYRQDPGLGLRLIYFSYDVKMKEKGDIPEGYSVSREKKERFSLILESASTNQTSMYLCASSLHAVANTQYFGPGTRLTVL.

The rearrangement joins TRBV5-6 to TRBJ1-6, with D tentatively TRBD1 (5 bases). Germline CDR1 is SGHDT and CDR2 is YYEEEE. The V gene lost 2 bases and the J gene lost 1 base, with 10 bases spanning the gap. The CDR3 spans 16 residues. CDR3 loop: CASSLEGPSYNSPLHF. CDR3 nucleotides: TGTGCCAGCAGCTTAGAGGGGCCGTCCTATAATTCACCCCTCCACTTT.

This clonotype was picked up a small number of times. The rearrangement uses TRBV6-6 and TRBJ2-7; 7 nucleotides line up with TRBD2. CDR1 is MNHNY, CDR2 SVGAGI, per germline (reference sequence). The CDR3 totals 13 residues. The J segment lost 2 bases and the V segment lost 8 bases, leaving 6 bases of the junction unmatched. The CDR3 reads CASQAGRAYEQYF. The CDR3 DNA sequence: TGTGCCAGCCAAGCGGGAAGGGCCTACGAGCAGTACTTC.

V usage is TRBV7-2 and J usage is TRBJ2-1; tentatively, D is TRBD2 (5 bases). The V gene's germline CDR1 is SGHTA and CDR2 FQGNSA. Trimming pared 2 bases from V and 7 bases from J, leaving 12 bases between. The CDR3 has 14 amino acids. CDR3: CASSLLASRNEQFF. Written as DNA, the CDR3 is TGTGCCAGCAGCTTATTAGCTAGCAGGAATGAGCAGTTCTTC.

The J gene is TRBJ2-7, the V gene TRBV5-5, with D uncertain. Looked up from germline, CDR1 is SGHKS and CDR2 is YYEKEE (reference sequence). V was clipped by 4 bases and J by 9 bases, with 20 bases between them. The CDR3 runs to 14 residues. Here the CDR3 DNA reads TGTGCCAGCAGCCTGCACGGAACGCCGAACGGGCAGTACTTC. Protein product: CASSLHGTPNGQYF.

The chain links TRBV20-1 to TRBJ2-3, with TRBD1 as a possible D gene (6 bases). The CDR3 extends over 14 amino acids. V was shortened by 3 bases and J by 4 bases, with 14 bases between the two germline ends. Germline V gives CDR1 DFQATT, CDR2 SNEGSKA (reference sequence). CDR3: CSASPRGRADTQYF. Here the CDR3 DNA reads TGCAGTGCTAGCCCCAGGGGAAGGGCAGATACGCAGTATTTT.

The gene calls are TRBV20-1 and TRBJ2-3; 8 bases match TRBD2. Germline lookup yields CDR1 DFQATT and CDR2 SNEGSKA (reference sequence). Trimming at V came to 3 bases and at J to 4 bases, leaving 3 bases not matched to a gene. CDR3 length: 13 amino acids. CDR3 sequence reads: CSASREGPDTQYF. For the CDR3, the DNA is TGCAGTGCTAGCCGGGAGGGCCCAGATACGCAGTATTTT.

The genes are TRBV27 and TRBJ2-1; no reliable D call. CDR3 length: 13 residues. Germline V gene lookup returns CDR1 MNHEY and CDR2 SMNVEV (reference sequence). Trimming cost V 5 bases and J 5 bases, with 10 bases left between them. The DNA of the CDR3 is TGTGCCAGCAGTCCCTTAGGTAACAATGAGCAGTTCTTC. Amino acids: CASSPLGNNEQFF.